Sequencing of this T cell receptor beta chain was carried out in a study of cytomegalovirus exposure and HLA in healthy donors. This clone was seen a handful of times. As yet, its antigen is unknown. The study ran its PCR with 60 Vbeta and 13 Jbeta primers. Profiled with immunoSEQ multiplex PCR; TCRdb holds only in-frame clones, not every one. Of under 250,000 clones in the sample, 76% were seen once. V gave up 1 base and J gave up 8 bases, with 18 bases separating them. This CDR3 region has 14 residues. CDR1 is GTSNPN and CDR2 is SVGIG in the germline V gene (reference sequence). Study-wide findings and caveats: Looking again later, the authors saw that most CMV-associated TCR beta chains seemed HLA-restricted. Certain sequence variants were highly shared and formed a cluster, and this cluster was likely a sequencing artifact. Previously analyzed data showed that most TCR beta V segments were productive at a frequency of about 90% or about 30%. Sequences of the TCR beta chain were said to predict the HLA-A and HLA-B alleles of most subjects accurately.

The V gene is TRBV30, the J gene TRBJ2-7; TRBD2 might be the D (7 bases). This receptor was obtained from a man aged 18 to 29 in good health and CMV-seronegative. Sample: PBMCs. The CDR3 spells CAWSGGLAAEKQYF. CDR3 coding DNA: TGTGCCTGGAGTGGGGGGCTAGCGGCAGAGAAGCAGTACTTC.